This TCR beta chain emerged from a study of T cell responses to AZD1222 COVID-19 vaccine. Notes on the study in general: The donors showed a predominance of white British ancestry and of females, with possible underestimation of clonal diversity. When two AZD1222 doses had been given, Spike-specific TCR breadth and depth rose. As reported, nearly half of all spike-specific TCRs target variant regions that are unmutated. At baseline, just a handful of AZD1222 recipients tested seropositive.

The protocol was immunoSEQ multiplex PCR, while the TCRdb copy is restricted to in-frame clones and leaves out a portion. This table holds approximately 180,000 clones, about 90% found once. This CDR3 is built from 12 residues. Per the germline V gene, CDR1 is LNHDA and CDR2 is SQIVND (reference sequence). Trimming pared 2 bases from V and 7 bases from J, leaving 8 bases between. Concerning this clone itself: Its target is unknown.

The chain couples TRBV19 to TRBJ1-1; D gene unclear. This clonotype originated in an adult in good health. The sequencing here drew on peripheral blood, taken on day 0 of AZD1222 vaccination. The CDR3 DNA follows: TGTGCCAGTAGTATACAACGCGGTGAAGCTTTCTTT. Amino acid sequence: CASSIQRGEAFF.